Presented here are 8 T cell receptor beta chains from one specimen sequenced in a study of control samples from healthy donors and cancer patients. Libraries were prepared by immunoSEQ multiplex PCR; TCRdb keeps only in-frame clonotypes and omits some of them. The sample has about 110,000 clones, more than 75% seen once. Sequencing was done on a sample of PBMCs. These receptors were obtained from a woman in her fifties or sixties with lung cancer.

V is TRBV19 and J is TRBJ2-7, with 9 bases identical to TRBD1. Trimming at V came to 4 bases and at J to 0 bases, leaving 1 base not matched to a gene. The germline CDR1 and CDR2 sequences are LNHDA and SQIVND (reference sequence). The CDR3 extends over 14 amino acids. CDR3 coding DNA: TGTGCCAGTAGTAAGGGACAGGGCTCCTACGAGCAGTACTTC. It specifies CASSKGQGSYEQYF. Full variable domain (rest looked up from reference TRBV19 and TRBJ2-7): DGGITQSPKYLFRKEGQNVTLSCEQNLNHDAMYWYRQDPGQGLRLIYYSQIVNDFQKGDIAEGYSVSREKKESFPLTVTSAQKNPTAFYLCASSKGQGSYEQYFGPGTRLTVT.

V gene TRBV2 combines with J gene TRBJ1-1; 7 bases are shared with TRBD1. J was trimmed by 4 bases and V by 7 bases; bases with no gene match: 6. Germline lookup yields CDR1 SNHLY and CDR2 FYNNEI. The CDR3 totals 13 residues. CDR3 bases: TGTGCCAGCATTGGGACAGTAGGCACTGAAGCTTTCTTT. Its translation: CASIGTVGTEAFF.

The chain carries TRBV11-3 and TRBJ1-1; TRBD1 might be the D (6 bases). This CDR3 comprises 14 residues. Germline V gene sequence: CDR1 SGHNT, CDR2 YENEEA. Trimming shortened V by 3 bases and J by 1 base, and 9 bases separated the two germline ends. Written as DNA, the CDR3 is TGTGCCAGCAGCTTTAACAGGGAGAACACTGAAGCTTTCTTT. Translating gives CASSFNRENTEAFF.

The rearrangement uses TRBV24-1 and TRBJ1-2; D unclear. Germline lookup yields CDR1 KGHDR and CDR2 SFDVKD. The V end lost 7 bases, the J end lost 3 bases, and 8 bases lay between the germline ends. The CDR3 extends over 12 amino acids. The CDR3 DNA is TGTGCCACCAGCGACCAGGACTATGGCTACACCTTC. Amino acid sequence: CATSDQDYGYTF.

The chain links TRBV7-3 to TRBJ2-2, with 11 bases identical to TRBD2. From germline, CDR1 is SGHTA and CDR2 FQGTGA. Trimming cost V 5 bases and J 2 bases; bases outside gene matches: 10. The length of the CDR3 is 18 residues. The CDR3 DNA reads TGTGCCAGCAGCCCCGGGACTAGCGGAAGGGTTAACACCGGGGAGCTGTTTTTT. Amino acids: CASSPGTSGRVNTGELFF.

The gene calls are TRBV14 and TRBJ2-7; D remains ambiguous. CDR1 and CDR2 (germline): SGHDN, FVKESK. The CDR3 spans 13 residues. Trimming removed 2 bases from V and 2 bases from J, with 7 bases in between. CDR3 sequence reads: CASSQTVPYEQYF. In DNA, the CDR3 is TGTGCCAGCAGCCAAACGGTTCCCTACGAGCAGTACTTC. The variable domain in full, completed from reference TRBV14 and TRBJ2-7, reads EAGVTQFPSHSVIEKGQTVTLRCDPISGHDNLYWYRRVMGKEIKFLLHFVKESKQDESGMPNNRFLAERTGGTYSTLKVQPAELEDSGVYFCASSQTVPYEQYFGPGTRLTVT.

The rearrangement links TRBV11-2 to TRBJ1-3; TRBD1 is a possible D gene (5 bases). V was trimmed by 2 bases and J by 2 bases, leaving 10 bases between them. This CDR3 is 15 amino acids long. Germline V gene sequence: CDR1 SGHAT, CDR2 FQNNGV. This CDR3 is CASSLSGTTGNTIYF. DNA for the CDR3: TGTGCCAGCAGCTTAAGTGGGACGACTGGAAACACCATATATTTT.

The chain links TRBV24-1 to TRBJ2-2; tentatively, D is TRBD1 or TRBD2 (5 bases each). The CDR3 runs to 16 residues. Germline loops: CDR1 KGHDR, CDR2 SFDVKD. V was trimmed by 3 bases and J by 0 bases, leaving 10 bases between them. The CDR3 loop reads CATSDTGTANTGELFF. DNA of the CDR3: TGTGCCACCAGTGATACCGGGACGGCGAACACCGGGGAGCTGTTTTTT.